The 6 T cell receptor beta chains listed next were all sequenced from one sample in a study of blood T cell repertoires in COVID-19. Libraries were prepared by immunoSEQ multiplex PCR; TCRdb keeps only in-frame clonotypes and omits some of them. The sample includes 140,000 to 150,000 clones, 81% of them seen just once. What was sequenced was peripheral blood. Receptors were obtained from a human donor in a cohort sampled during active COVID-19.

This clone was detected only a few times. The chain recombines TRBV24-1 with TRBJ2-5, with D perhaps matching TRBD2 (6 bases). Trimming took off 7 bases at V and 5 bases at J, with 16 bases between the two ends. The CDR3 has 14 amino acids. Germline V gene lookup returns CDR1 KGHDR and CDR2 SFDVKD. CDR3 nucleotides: TGTGCCACCAGCCTCAGCGGGCCACAGGAGACCCAGTACTTC. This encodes CATSLSGPQETQYF.

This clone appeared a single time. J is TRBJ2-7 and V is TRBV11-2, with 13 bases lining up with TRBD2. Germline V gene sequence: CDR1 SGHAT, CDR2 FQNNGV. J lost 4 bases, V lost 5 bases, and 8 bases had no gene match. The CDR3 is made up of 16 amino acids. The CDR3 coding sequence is TGTGCCAGCAGCCCCCTTGGACTAGCGGGAGTATACGAGCAGTACTTC. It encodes CASSPLGLAGVYEQYF.

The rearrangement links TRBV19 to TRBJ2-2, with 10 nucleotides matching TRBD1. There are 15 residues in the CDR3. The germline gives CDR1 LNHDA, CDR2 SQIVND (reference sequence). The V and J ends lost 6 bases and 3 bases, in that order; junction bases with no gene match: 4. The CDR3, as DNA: TGTGCCAGTAGCCCGGGACAGGGGTACACCGGGGAGCTGTTTTTT. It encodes CASSPGQGYTGELFF.

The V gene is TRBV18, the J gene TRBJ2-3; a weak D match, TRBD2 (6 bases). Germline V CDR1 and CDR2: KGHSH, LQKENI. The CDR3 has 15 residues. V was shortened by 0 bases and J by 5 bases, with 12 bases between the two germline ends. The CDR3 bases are TGTGCCAGCTCACCACCGCAGCAGGGAGGAGATACGCAGTATTTT. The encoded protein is CASSPPQQGGDTQYF.

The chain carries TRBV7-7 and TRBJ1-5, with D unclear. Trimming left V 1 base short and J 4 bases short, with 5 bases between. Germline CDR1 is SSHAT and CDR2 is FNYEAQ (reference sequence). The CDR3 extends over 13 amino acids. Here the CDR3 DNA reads TGTGCCAGCAGCTTAGGCAGAAATCAGCCCCAGCATTTT. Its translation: CASSLGRNQPQHF.

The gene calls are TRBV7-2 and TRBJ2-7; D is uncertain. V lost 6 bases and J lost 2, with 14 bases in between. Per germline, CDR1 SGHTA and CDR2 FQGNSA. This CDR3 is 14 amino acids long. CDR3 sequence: CASSQTSSPYEQYF. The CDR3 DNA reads TGTGCCAGCAGTCAAACAAGTTCTCCCTACGAGCAGTACTTC.